The clone carrying this TCR beta chain showed up just once. This record belongs to a study of shared clonotypes between healthy human individuals. About the study: Donors consisted of two women and three men between 18 and 49.

This CDR3 has 14 residues. Germline V gene lookup returns CDR1 SGHRS and CDR2 YFSETQ. V gave up 7 bases and J gave up 9 bases, with 23 bases separating them. Libraries were prepared by immunoSEQ multiplex PCR; TCRdb keeps only in-frame clonotypes and omits some of them. In the table there are a few million clones, roughly 92% of which are singletons. The study enrolled healthy HIV-negative adults without recent acute infections or vaccinations as donors. The investigators split CD4+ cells into a CD45RA+ naive subset and a CD45RA-negative memory subset. Source material: naive CD4+ T cells sorted from blood. Subset in this sample: CD45RA+ positively selected. The rearrangement uses TRBV5-1 and TRBJ2-7; a possible D gene is TRBD1 (6 bases). This sequence originates from a man aged 18 to 30 in good health. The CDR3 is CASANRDPISGQYF. CDR3 nucleotides: TGCGCCAGCGCTAACAGGGACCCGATTTCCGGGCAGTACTTC.